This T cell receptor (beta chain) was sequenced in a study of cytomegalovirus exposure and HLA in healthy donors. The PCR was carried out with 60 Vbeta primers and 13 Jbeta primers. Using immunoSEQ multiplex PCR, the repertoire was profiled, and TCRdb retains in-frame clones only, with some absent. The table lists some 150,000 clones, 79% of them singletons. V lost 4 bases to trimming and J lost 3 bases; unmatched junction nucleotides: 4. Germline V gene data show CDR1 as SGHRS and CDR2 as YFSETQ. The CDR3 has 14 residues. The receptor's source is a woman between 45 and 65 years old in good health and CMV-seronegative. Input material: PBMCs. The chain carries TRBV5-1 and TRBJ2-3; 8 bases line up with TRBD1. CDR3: CASSSNRGTDTQYF. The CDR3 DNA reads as TGCGCCAGCAGCAGTAACAGGGGGACAGATACGCAGTATTTT. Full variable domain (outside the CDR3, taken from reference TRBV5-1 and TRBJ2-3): KAGVTQTPRYLIKTRGQQVTLSCSPISGHRSVSWYQQTPGQGLQFLFEYFSETQRNKGNFPGRFSGRQFSNSRSEMNVSTLELGDSALYLCASSSNRGTDTQYFGPGTRLTVL.